These T cell receptor beta chains were read from a single sample in a study of naive and memory T cell subsets. Each CDR3 protein is one row after TCRdb ran MiXCR on the 5' RACE reads. The sample lists about 59,000 distinct CDR3 sequences, approximately 8% seen once, with 15% to 20% in the top ten. The receptors here all came from a female donor in good health. The CDR3 runs from the conserved cysteine through the conserved F or W. D genes are given only for firm matches. Size is omitted from some rows. Given values are once, few, many or a class for expanded clones.

J | size | V | D | CDR3 | DNA
TRBJ2-1 | few | TRBV5-6 | TRBD1 | CASSQRTGGNYNEQFF | TGTGCCAGCAGCCAAAGGACAGGGGGCAACTACAATGAGCAGTTCTTC
TRBJ1-5 | . | TRBV12-3/TRBV12-4 | . | CASSGDVESNQPQHF | TGTGCCAGCAGTGGAGACGTAGAAAGCAATCAGCCCCAGCATTTT
TRBJ2-3 | few | TRBV5-1 | . | CASSLGVVGTDTQYF | TGCGCCAGCAGCTTGGGGGTGGTCGGCACAGATACGCAGTATTTT
TRBJ1-2 | few | TRBV27 | . | CASRWGTNYGYTF | TGTGCCAGCCGTTGGGGCACTAACTATGGCTACACCTTC
TRBJ1-1 | . | TRBV6-5 | . | CASSYSGQFEAFF | TGTGCCAGCAGTTACTCGGGGCAGTTTGAAGCTTTCTTT
TRBJ1-1 | few | TRBV3-1 | . | CASSQVVNTEAFF | TGTGCCAGCAGCCAAGTAGTCAACACTGAAGCTTTCTTT
TRBJ2-7 | large | TRBV6-6 | TRBD2 | CASSSPGGSLYEQYF | TGTGCCAGCAGTTCCCCGGGGGGAAGTCTCTACGAGCAGTACTTC
TRBJ1-1 | . | TRBV3-1 | . | CASSPTVNTEAFF | TGTGCCAGCAGCCCGACAGTGAACACTGAAGCTTTCTTT
TRBJ2-2 | . | TRBV11-2 | . | CASSLVWGPNTGELFF | TGTGCCAGCAGCTTAGTGTGGGGGCCGAACACCGGGGAGCTGTTTTTT
TRBJ2-2 | . | TRBV2 | TRBD2 | CASSDSSGSADTGELFF | TGTGCCAGCAGTGATTCTAGCGGGAGCGCTGACACCGGGGAGCTGTTTTTT
TRBJ2-7 | few | TRBV6-5 | TRBD1 | CASSYTGTGVSYEQYF | TGTGCCAGCAGTTACACCGGGACAGGGGTTTCCTACGAGCAGTACTTC
TRBJ1-5 | . | TRBV28 | . | CASSFPDMVQPQHF | TGTGCCAGCAGTTTCCCCGACATGGTTCAGCCCCAGCATTTT
TRBJ2-7 | few | TRBV6-5 | TRBD1 | CASSYGTTGVGDEQYF | TGTGCCAGCAGTTATGGAACAACAGGGGTGGGGGACGAGCAGTACTTC
TRBJ1-5 | many | TRBV12-3/TRBV12-4 | . | CASSLGFSSNQPQHF | TGTGCCAGCAGCTTAGGGTTCAGTAGCAATCAGCCCCAGCATTTT
TRBJ2-7 | . | TRBV5-1 | TRBD2 | CASGIAGGNTYEQYF | TGCGCCAGCGGAATAGCGGGAGGGAATACTTACGAGCAGTACTTC
TRBJ2-1 | few | TRBV20-1 | . | CSARWTGLPYNEQFF | TGCAGTGCTAGGTGGACGGGCTTACCTTACAATGAGCAGTTCTTC
TRBJ2-1 | . | TRBV12-3/TRBV12-4 | . | CASSWDNGPLFF | TGTGCCAGCAGCTGGGACAACGGCCCCCTGTTCTTC
TRBJ2-1 | . | TRBV25-1 | . | CASSEVGQGGNNEQFF | TGTGCCAGCAGTGAGGTTGGGCAGGGTGGCAACAATGAGCAGTTCTTC
TRBJ2-6 | few | TRBV20-1 | TRBD1 | CSAVDRAAGANVLTF | TGCAGTGCTGTAGACAGGGCGGCCGGGGCCAACGTCCTGACTTTC
TRBJ2-1 | many | TRBV4-1 | . | CASSQVGTGDNEQFF | TGCGCCAGCAGCCAAGTGGGGACGGGAGACAATGAGCAGTTCTTC
TRBJ2-7 | . | TRBV20-1 | . | CSANTRSSYEQYF | TGCAGTGCTAATACTCGTAGCTCCTACGAGCAGTACTTC
TRBJ1-6 | few | TRBV28 | TRBD1 | CASTPYGTGVNSPLHF | TGTGCCAGCACCCCCTACGGGACAGGCGTTAATTCACCCCTCCACTTT
TRBJ1-1 | . | TRBV6-6 | . | CASSYGWLGRDTEAFF | TGTGCCAGCAGTTACGGGTGGTTGGGACGGGACACTGAAGCTTTCTTT
TRBJ2-7 | few | TRBV2 | . | CASRLPRGRESYEQYF | TGTGCCAGCAGGCTTCCCAGGGGCAGGGAGTCCTACGAGCAGTACTTC
TRBJ1-2 | many | TRBV12-3/TRBV12-4 | . | CASSAGGSGYTF | TGTGCCAGCAGCGCAGGTGGTTCAGGCTACACCTTC